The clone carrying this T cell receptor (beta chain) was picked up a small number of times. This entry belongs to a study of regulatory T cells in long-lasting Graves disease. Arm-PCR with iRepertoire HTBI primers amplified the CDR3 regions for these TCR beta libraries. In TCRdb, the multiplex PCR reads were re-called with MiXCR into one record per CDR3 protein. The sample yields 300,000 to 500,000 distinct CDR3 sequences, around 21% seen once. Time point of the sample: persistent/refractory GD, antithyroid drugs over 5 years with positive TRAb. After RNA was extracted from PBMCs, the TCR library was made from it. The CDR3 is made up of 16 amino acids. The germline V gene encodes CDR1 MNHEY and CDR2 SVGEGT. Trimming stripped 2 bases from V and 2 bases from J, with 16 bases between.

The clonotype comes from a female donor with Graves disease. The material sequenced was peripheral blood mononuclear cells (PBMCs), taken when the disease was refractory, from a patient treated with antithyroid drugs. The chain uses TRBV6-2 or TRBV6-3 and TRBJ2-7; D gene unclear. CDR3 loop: CASSYVASIGTYEQYF. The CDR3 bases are TGTGCCAGCAGTTACGTCGCCAGCATAGGAACCTACGAGCAGTACTTC.